This passage covers 27 T cell receptor beta chains from one sample sequenced in a study of circulating and synovial CD4+ cells in juvenile arthritis. The assay was immunoSEQ multiplex PCR, and TCRdb's table has in-frame clones only and misses some. This sample has over 11,000 clones; approximately 80% occur once, and the top ten carry 3.6%. Sequenced sample: CD4+ T cells from synovial fluid. These receptors came from a human patient with juvenile idiopathic arthritis. Some clones in this sample may be carry-over from other donors' samples.

V gene TRBV4-1 combines with J gene TRBJ2-2; TRBD2 matches at 9 bases. Germline V gene lookup returns CDR1 MGHRA and CDR2 YSYEKL. This CDR3 region has 16 residues. Losses at the gene ends were 2 bases for V and 5 bases for J; bases not matched to a gene: 6. The CDR3 protein is CASSQMRGGLTGELFF. The CDR3 DNA is TGCGCCAGCAGCCAAATGCGGGGGGGCCTGACCGGGGAGCTGTTTTTT.

This clone occurred once. The chain recombines TRBV6-5 with TRBJ2-1, with D unclear. Between the trimmed V and J ends, which lost 2 bases and 14 bases, there was a span of 16 bases. From germline, CDR1 is MNHEY and CDR2 SVGAGI. This CDR3 is built from 13 residues. CDR3 DNA: TGTGCCAGCAGTTACGCACCCCGGAACCTAGAGTTCTTC. Encoded protein: CASSYAPRNLEFF.

This clone came up once. The chain uses TRBV6-1 and TRBJ1-2, with a tentative D call TRBD1 (5 bases). CDR1 and CDR2 (germline): MNHNS, SASEGT. This CDR3 region has 16 residues. Trimming removed 1 base at V and 1 base at J, with 13 bases between. CDR3 amino acids: CASSEGAGGNNYGYTF. CDR3 bases: TGTGCCAGCAGTGAAGGGGCGGGGGGAAATAACTATGGCTACACCTTC.

About this clone: Other nucleotide sequences from this sample produce the same CDR3. The DNA for the CDR3 is TGCAGCGTCGAAACTAGCGGGAGAGGCGAGCAGTACTTC. As protein: CSVETSGRGEQYF. J is TRBJ2-7 and V is TRBV29-1, with 11 bases fitting TRBD2. Losses at the gene ends were 6 bases for V and 6 bases for J; bases not matched to a gene: 7. This CDR3 comprises 13 residues. The germline CDR1 and CDR2 sequences are SQVTM and ANQGSEA.

Details on this clone: This may be a read error, as it is one base from a much larger clone. The gene calls are TRBV6-6 and TRBJ1-1; TRBD1 agrees at 7 bases. This CDR3 has 14 residues. The germline CDR1 and CDR2 sequences are MNHNY and SVGAGI (reference sequence). J was trimmed by 2 bases and V by 11 bases; bases with no gene match: 11. The chain's CDR3 is CAGEAQGGNTEAFF. CDR3 nucleotides: TGTGCCGGCGAAGCGCAGGGGGGCAACACTGAAGCTTTCTTT.

This clone has only one observation. The J gene is TRBJ1-2, the V gene TRBV6-5; D ambiguous. In germline, CDR1 is MNHEY, CDR2 SVGAGI. CDR3 length: 13 residues. V lost 2 bases, J lost 6 bases, and 10 bases lay in between. The CDR3 loop reads CASSYGEWDGYTF. The CDR3 DNA reads as TGTGCCAGCAGTTACGGGGAGTGGGATGGCTACACCTTC.

This clone was seen a handful of times. This sequence joins TRBV30 and TRBJ2-1, with 12 positions matching TRBD2. The CDR3 has 15 residues. The V gene's germline CDR1 is GTSNPN and CDR2 SVGIG (reference sequence). V gave up 4 bases and J gave up 6 bases; unmatched junction bases: 7. The CDR3 DNA follows: TGTGCCTGGATGGGAAAGGGACTAGCGGGCAATGAGCAGTTCTTC. Its protein product is CAWMGKGLAGNEQFF.

This chain connects TRBV7-2 to TRBJ2-3; a weak D match, TRBD1 (6 bases). CDR1 SGHTA and CDR2 FQGNSA come from the germline V gene. V was clipped by 5 bases and J by 6 bases, with 12 bases between them. The CDR3 is made up of 13 amino acids. For the CDR3, the DNA is TGTGCCAGCAGCCTCCACAGGGTGGATACGCAGTATTTT. Protein sequence: CASSLHRVDTQYF.

J is TRBJ1-2 and V is TRBV11-1; the D gene is possibly TRBD1 (6 bases). Trimming removed 3 bases at V and 7 bases at J, with 12 bases between. The CDR3 is made up of 13 amino acids. Germline CDR1 is SGHAT and CDR2 is FQDESV (reference sequence). In DNA, the CDR3 is TGTGCCAGCAGCTTGACAGGACAATCTGGCTACACCTTC. It encodes CASSLTGQSGYTF. Combining the CDR3 with reference TRBV11-1 and TRBJ1-2 gives the whole variable domain EAEVAQSPRYKITEKSQAVAFWCDPISGHATLYWYRQILGQGPELLVQFQDESVVDDSQLPKDRFSAERLKGVDSTLKIQPAELGDSAMYLCASSLTGQSGYTFGSGTRLTVV.

The chain carries TRBV25-1 and TRBJ1-1; 10 bases are a match to TRBD1. This CDR3 spans 14 amino acids. Germline lookup yields CDR1 MGHDK and CDR2 SYGVNS. V dropped 6 bases and J dropped 4; count of bases not matched to a gene: 5. CDR3 region: CASRGQGDGTEAFF. The CDR3 nucleotides read TGTGCCAGCAGAGGACAGGGGGACGGCACTGAAGCTTTCTTT.

This chain's CDR3 is CASEDHGQANTGELFF. The DNA of the CDR3 is TGTGCCAGCGAGGACCATGGACAGGCGAACACCGGGGAGCTGTTTTTT. The J gene is TRBJ2-2, the V gene TRBV2, with 7 bases matching TRBD1. Germline loops: CDR1 SNHLY, CDR2 FYNNEI. V shed 8 bases and J 0 bases; nucleotides not matched to a gene: 9. The CDR3 loop spans 16 amino acids.

This CDR3 is CASVGQNNEKLFF. The CDR3, as DNA: TGTGCCAGCGTCGGACAGAATAATGAAAAACTGTTTTTT. This rearrangement joins TRBV7-9 to TRBJ1-4, with D possibly TRBD1 on 6 matching bases. This CDR3 comprises 13 residues. CDR1 is SEHNR and CDR2 is FQNEAQ in the germline V gene (reference sequence). V lost 8 bases, J lost 4 bases, and 11 bases lay in between.

The rearrangement joins TRBV11-2 to TRBJ2-7; TRBD2 matches 7 bases. Germline CDR1 reads SGHAT; CDR2 reads FQNNGV. CDR3 length equals 15 residues. After removal of 2 bases from V and 0 bases from J, the junction contained 4 bases not matched to a gene. The CDR3 region is CASSLWGGPSYEQYF. DNA of the CDR3: TGTGCCAGCAGCTTATGGGGAGGGCCCTCCTACGAGCAGTACTTC.

This sequence joins TRBV11-2 and TRBJ2-3, with 9 bases that match TRBD1. Per germline, CDR1 SGHAT and CDR2 FQNNGV. The CDR3 extends over 16 amino acids. The ends lost 4 bases at V and 3 bases at J; junction bases unmatched: 8. The CDR3 region has the DNA TGTGCCAGCAGCTCCGGACAGGGGTATTTAACAGATACGCAGTATTTT. Translating it yields CASSSGQGYLTDTQYF.

This sequence joins TRBV6-1 and TRBJ2-1; TRBD2 agrees at 10 bases. The germline gives CDR1 MNHNS, CDR2 SASEGT. The ends lost 2 bases at V and 8 bases at J; junction bases unmatched: 6. The CDR3 has 15 residues. As DNA, the CDR3 is TGTGCCAGCAGTGAACAGAGCGGGAGGGCCGATGAGCAGTTCTTC. Its translation: CASSEQSGRADEQFF.

This clone turned up a few times. The chain joins TRBV4-3 to TRBJ1-6, with 7 bases that match TRBD1. From germline, CDR1 is LGHNA and CDR2 YSLEER. The CDR3 sequence is 14 residues long. V dropped 0 bases and J dropped 9; count of bases not matched to a gene: 2. CDR3 in amino acids: CASSQDRGISPLHF. CDR3 in DNA: TGCGCCAGCAGCCAAGACAGGGGGATTTCACCCCTCCACTTT.

This rearrangement joins TRBV6-5 to TRBJ2-3; 9 nucleotides align to TRBD2. The V segment lost 4 bases and the J segment 3 bases; nucleotides outside the gene matches: 5. Germline loops: CDR1 MNHEY, CDR2 SVGAGI. The CDR3 totals 15 residues. Written as DNA, the CDR3 is TGTGCCAGCAGTTCCTGGACTAGCGAGACAGATACGCAGTATTTT. This gives the protein CASSSWTSETDTQYF.

The chain has TRBV5-1 and TRBJ1-1, with D possibly TRBD1 on 6 matching bases. Trimming removed 5 bases at V and 5 bases at J, with 22 bases between. Germline V gives CDR1 SGHRS, CDR2 YFSETQ. CDR3 length: 16 amino acids. CDR3 region: CASRRSVFQQGTEAFF. In nucleotides, the CDR3 is TGCGCCAGCAGACGATCTGTATTTCAGCAGGGGACTGAAGCTTTCTTT.

The J gene is TRBJ2-1, the V gene TRBV7-3, with 9 bases matching TRBD1. V shed 3 bases and J 6 bases; nucleotides not matched to a gene: 12. CDR3 length equals 17 residues. The germline V gene encodes CDR1 SGHTA and CDR2 FQGTGA. CDR3 bases: TGTGCCAGCAGCTTTACCCGGGGACAGGGTAGATTCAATGAGCAGTTCTTC. Its protein product is CASSFTRGQGRFNEQFF.

This chain joins TRBV30 and TRBJ1-6, with 8 bases lining up with TRBD1. Germline V gives CDR1 GTSNPN, CDR2 SVGIG (reference sequence). After removal of 4 bases from V and 0 bases from J, the junction contained 8 bases not matched to a gene. The CDR3 totals 17 residues. DNA for the CDR3: TGTGCCTGGAAAGCCCATACAGGGGGCTCCTATAATTCACCCCTCCACTTT. Protein product: CAWKAHTGGSYNSPLHF. The variable domain in full, completed from reference TRBV30 and TRBJ1-6, reads SQTIHQWPATLVQPVGSPLSLECTVEGTSNPNLYWYRQAAGRGLQLLFYSVGIGQISSEVPQNLSASRPQDRQFILSSKKLLLSDSGFYLCAWKAHTGGSYNSPLHFGNGTRLTVT.

The V call is TRBV30, the J call TRBJ1-2; 9 positions match TRBD1. The CDR3 loop spans 15 amino acids. Germline loops: CDR1 GTSNPN, CDR2 SVGIG (reference sequence). Trimming removed 5 bases from V and 8 bases from J; junction bases left unmatched: 15. CDR3 sequence reads: CAWSETGGAPRGYTF. CDR3 in DNA: TGTGCCTGGTCCGAGACAGGGGGGGCCCCTCGCGGCTACACCTTC.

This CDR3 is CASSSGWSSYNEQFF. The CDR3 nucleotides read TGTGCCAGCAGCTCCGGATGGAGCTCCTACAATGAGCAGTTCTTC. The chain has TRBV7-2 and TRBJ2-1, with no clear D. Germline V gene data show CDR1 as SGHTA and CDR2 as FQGNSA. This CDR3 region has 15 residues. V dropped 4 bases and J dropped 0 bases, with 10 bases sitting between them.

The chain carries TRBV19 and TRBJ1-5, with 8 bases fitting TRBD1. The CDR3 totals 14 residues. Germline V gene lookup returns CDR1 LNHDA and CDR2 SQIVND (reference sequence). With 7 bases clipped from V and 9 bases from J, the junction kept 11 bases outside the gene matches. The CDR3 reads CASKETGDFGPQHF. CDR3 coding DNA: TGTGCCAGTAAGGAGACAGGGGATTTCGGGCCCCAGCATTTT.

The chain uses TRBV10-3 and TRBJ2-7; 7 nucleotides match TRBD2. The CDR3 spans 11 residues. Germline V gene data show CDR1 as ENHRY and CDR2 as SYGVKD. V lost 11 bases to trimming and J lost 4 bases; unmatched junction nucleotides: 5. The CDR3 DNA reads TGTGCCTCCGGGGGGAATTACGAGCAGTACTTC. This codes for CASGGNYEQYF.

V usage is TRBV29-1 and J usage is TRBJ2-7; 11 nucleotides line up with TRBD2. V dropped 6 bases and J dropped 5; count of bases not matched to a gene: 6. Germline CDR1 is SQVTM and CDR2 is ANQGSEA. This CDR3 has 13 residues. CDR3 in DNA: TGCAGCGTACCGGGACTAGCGGTCGACGAGCAGTACTTC. This gives the protein CSVPGLAVDEQYF.

V and J are TRBV11-2 and TRBJ2-1; 8 nucleotides agree with TRBD2. The germline gives CDR1 SGHAT, CDR2 FQNNGV. The CDR3 spans 15 residues. Unmatched junction bases numbered 6, after V lost 6 bases and J lost 2 bases. The CDR3: CASRPSGQTYNEQFF. DNA of the CDR3: TGTGCCAGCAGACCTAGCGGGCAGACCTACAATGAGCAGTTCTTC.

The rearrangement uses TRBV30 and TRBJ1-6; D ambiguous. The CDR3 extends over 14 amino acids. The V and J ends lost 2 bases and 6 bases respectively, with 11 bases between them. Looked up from germline, CDR1 is GTSNPN and CDR2 is SVGIG (reference sequence). CDR3 loop: CAWSRQAFNSPLHF. In DNA form, the CDR3 reads TGTGCCTGGAGTAGGCAGGCTTTTAATTCACCCCTCCACTTT.